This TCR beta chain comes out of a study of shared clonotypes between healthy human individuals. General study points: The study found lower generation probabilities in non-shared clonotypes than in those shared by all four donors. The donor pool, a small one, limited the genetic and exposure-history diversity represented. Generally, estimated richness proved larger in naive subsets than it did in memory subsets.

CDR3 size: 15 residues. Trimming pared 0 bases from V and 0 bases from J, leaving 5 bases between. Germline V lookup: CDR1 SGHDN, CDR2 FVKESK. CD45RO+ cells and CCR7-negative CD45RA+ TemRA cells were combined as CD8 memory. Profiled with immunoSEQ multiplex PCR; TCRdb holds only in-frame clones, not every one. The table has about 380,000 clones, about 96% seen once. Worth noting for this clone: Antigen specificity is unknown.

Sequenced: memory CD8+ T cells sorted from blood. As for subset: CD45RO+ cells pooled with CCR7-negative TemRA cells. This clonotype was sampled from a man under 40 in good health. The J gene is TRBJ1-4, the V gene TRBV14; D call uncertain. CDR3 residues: CASSQDGATNEKLFF. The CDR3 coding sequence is TGTGCCAGCAGCCAAGATGGTGCAACTAATGAAAAACTGTTTTTT.